This T cell receptor (beta chain) emerged from a study of T cell responses to AZD1222 COVID-19 vaccine (dated by TCRdb to the early 2020s). As for the study more broadly: Because spike-specific TCR depth and breadth did not differ between the two schedules, AZD1222 recipients who got a second dose at roughly 4 weeks were pooled with those who got a second dose at roughly 12 weeks. TCR sequencing was performed for some 250 trial participants, of whom around 200 were given two doses of AZD1222 and about 25 were given two doses of MenACWY control vaccine. Trial participants were enrolled into age subgroups of 18-55, 56-69 and 70-plus years, which contained approximately 150, 28 and 58 TCR-sequenced participants, respectively. Study-wide findings and limitations: The 56-69-year group was small, and its depth increase did not reach significance, likely because of low power. Reportedly, close to half of the unique spike-specific TCRs recognized epitopes lying outside the regions that are mutated in the B.1.351 and B.1.1.7 variants. Conclusions about previously exposed vaccinees were limited because only six or seven AZD1222 recipients were SARS-CoV-2 seropositive at baseline. Participants were mostly white British, with more females than males. The authors suggested clonal diversity may have been underestimated. After two AZD1222 doses, spike-specific TCR breadth and depth were significantly higher than at day 0 and than in MenACWY recipients. Because no day 14 peak-response samples were available, the repertoires could be characterized only after the peak T cell response. Vaccine-associated CD4 TCRs spanned the whole spike protein, with dominant responses in regions 160-218 and 743-854.

What this sample's time point label stands for: baseline before first vaccination. Vaccinee samples were obtained from the UK trials COV001 and COV002, which included a single-blind randomized controlled phase 2/3 trial of AZD1222 (ChAdOx1 nCoV-19) in healthy adults. For TCRbeta chain sequencing, PBMC samples were collected from trial participants at day 0 and at day 28 after the second dose. From the germline V gene, CDR1 is SGHRS and CDR2 is YFSETQ. The CDR3 sequence holds 14 residues, the cysteine and phenylalanine included. Left in the record is the CDR3 DNA by itself, 42 bases read in frame from the first base. V loses 2 bases, J loses 4 bases, and the germline ends lie 12 bases apart. The CDR3 regions of human TCRbeta chains were analyzed by immunosequencing. The original pipeline was this. TCRs in the repertoires were matched against a reference library of SARS-CoV-2-specific TCRs that had been generated with the MIRA antigen-specificity platform. Breadth was defined as the fraction of unique TCRs that were SARS-CoV-2-associated, and depth was defined as the fraction of total T cells that were SARS-CoV-2-associated. Using the MIRA data, every spike-specific TCR was mapped to the spike region that the TCR reacted to and assigned to either a CD4 or a CD8 class. Log10-transformed breadth and depth values were compared by one-way ANOVA with Sidak's multiple comparisons tests. TCRdb holds this immuneACCESS table with in-frame rearrangements only. Some clones are missing; in checked studies, unresolved V genes explain under half, and the rest has no known cause. The D gene and trimming were derived from the DNA, and the V and J assignments and clone size from that table. A total of some 150,000 clones appear in this sample, roughly 94% of them only once. Over 1% of the sample is taken by the ten largest.

There are a few counts of this clone. No antigen is known for it. Base qualities are missing; no much larger clone stands one base away. The chain uses TRBV5-1 and TRBJ2-5, with no reliable assignment of the D segment. This TCR came from an adult in good health. Sequencing was performed on peripheral blood, taken on day 0 of AZD1222 vaccination. The DNA sequence is as follows: TGCGCCAGCAGCTTTATAAGGCCAACAGAGACCCAGTACTTC. Translated, it reads CASSFIRPTETQYF.